Each of the 32 T cell receptor beta chains below was sequenced from the same sample in a study of cytomegalovirus exposure and HLA in healthy donors. Primers: 60 Vbeta forward and 13 Jbeta reverse. Produced via immunoSEQ multiplex PCR; TCRdb's table is partial and in-frame only. The profile shows fewer than 200,000 clones, roughly 80% of them singletons. Sequencing was performed on PBMCs. Receptor source: a woman between 18 and 30 years old in good health and CMV-seronegative.

This clone was detected once. This chain joins TRBV21-1 and TRBJ2-7; the table's D call, TRBD1, was not checked against the DNA. TRBV21-1 represents a pseudogene. This CDR3 region has 14 residues. The CDR3, as DNA: TGTGCCATAACTATGGGGCAGGGTATCTACGAGCAGTACTTC. Translation: CAITMGQGIYEQYF.

This clone was counted between two and nine times. J is TRBJ2-5 and V is TRBV7-9; 8 bases agree with TRBD1. Germline V gene data show CDR1 as SEHNR and CDR2 as FQNEAQ (reference sequence). This CDR3 comprises 15 residues. The ends lost 5 bases at V and 5 bases at J; junction bases unmatched: 10. The CDR3 DNA reads as TGTGCCAGCAGCCCAGACAGGGGATTGGGCGAGACCCAGTACTTC. Translation gives CASSPDRGLGETQYF.

The CDR3 sequence is CATESDSSYNEQFF. DNA of the CDR3: TGTGCTACAGAGTCGGATAGCTCCTACAATGAGCAGTTCTTC. This rearrangement joins TRBV7-8 to TRBJ2-1; D is undetermined. Germline-derived CDR1 and CDR2 are SGHVS and FQNEAQ. The CDR3 runs 14 residues.

The V call is TRBV7-9, the J call TRBJ2-2; 11 nucleotides agree with TRBD2. With V trimmed by 8 bases and J by 6 bases, 11 bases remained unmatched. Germline loops: CDR1 SEHNR, CDR2 FQNEAQ (reference sequence). CDR3 length: 16 residues. The CDR3 DNA sequence: TGTGCCAGCCTAAAGACTAGCGGGATTGGGTCCGGGGAGCTGTTTTTT. Amino acids: CASLKTSGIGSGELFF.

The rearrangement joins TRBV2 to TRBJ2-5; 11 bases are shared with TRBD2. J lost 5 bases, V lost 4 bases, and 6 bases had no gene match. Germline V gives CDR1 SNHLY, CDR2 FYNNEI. The CDR3 runs 15 residues. CDR3 region: CASSGASGRSETQYF. The CDR3 nucleotides are TGTGCCAGCAGTGGCGCTAGCGGGAGGAGTGAGACCCAGTACTTC.

This rearrangement joins TRBV15 to TRBJ2-7; 8 nucleotides agree with TRBD2. V shed 0 bases, J shed 2 bases, and the junction held 9 bases outside the gene matches. The CDR3 runs 17 residues. Germline V gene data show CDR1 as LNHNV and CDR2 as YYDKDF (reference sequence). CDR3 sequence reads: CATSREPAGLATYEQYF. CDR3 DNA: TGTGCCACCAGCAGAGAGCCTGCCGGACTAGCCACCTACGAGCAGTACTTC.

This clone came up a few times. The chain employs TRBV7-9 and TRBJ1-2; 7 positions match TRBD1. This CDR3 has 15 residues. Germline CDR1 reads SEHNR; CDR2 reads FQNEAQ (reference sequence). Trimming at V came to 5 bases and at J to 0 bases, leaving 6 bases not matched to a gene. The chain's CDR3 is CASSRGQAPNYGYTF. CDR3 nucleotides: TGTGCCAGCAGCCGAGGACAGGCCCCTAACTATGGCTACACCTTC. The entire variable domain, with the rest obtained from reference TRBV7-9 and TRBJ1-2, is as follows: DTGVSQNPRHKITKRGQNVTFRCDPISEHNRLYWYRQTLGQGPEFLTYFQNEAQLEKSRLLSDRFSAERPKGSFSTLEIQRTEQGDSAMYLCASSRGQAPNYGYTFGSGTRLTVV.

This clone was seen a handful of times. This rearrangement joins TRBV28 to TRBJ2-7; 9 positions match TRBD1. V gave up 6 bases and J gave up 12 bases; unmatched junction bases: 6. Per the germline V gene, CDR1 is MDHEN and CDR2 is SYDVKM. This CDR3 is built from 11 residues. The CDR3 nucleotides are TGTGCCAGCAGCAACACAGGGGGCCGGTACTTC. Translating gives CASSNTGGRYF.

This chain joins TRBV7-2 and TRBJ2-6; D remains ambiguous. The germline gives CDR1 SGHTA, CDR2 FQGNSA. The CDR3 length is 14 residues. The ends were cut back, 5 bases at V and 5 bases at J, with 10 bases in the middle. In DNA form, the CDR3 reads TGTGCCAGCAGCCCAGGAATTAGGGCCAACGTCCTGACTTTC. Translation: CASSPGIRANVLTF.

The V call is TRBV6-1, the J call TRBJ2-3; no reliable D call. V lost 5 bases, J lost 2 bases, and 5 bases lay in between. The CDR3 length is 12 residues. The germline V gene has CDR1 MNHNS and CDR2 SASEGT. CDR3 residues: CASSSNTDTQYF. CDR3 DNA: TGTGCCAGCAGTTCCAACACAGATACGCAGTATTTT.

The rearrangement uses TRBV6-1 and TRBJ1-1, with D perhaps TRBD1 (6 bases). The V and J ends lost 7 bases and 11 bases respectively, with 20 bases between them. Germline CDR1 is MNHNS and CDR2 is SASEGT. The length of the CDR3 is 13 residues. The CDR3 bases are TGTGCCAGCATCCCATTGCGGGGGCGGGGGGCTTTCTTT. Residues: CASIPLRGRGAFF.

Remarks on this clone: An end of the junction differs from the germline gene, which may be a read error. The chain carries TRBV7-7 and TRBJ2-1; 14 bases match TRBD2. Germline-derived CDR1 and CDR2 are SSHAT and FNYEAQ (reference sequence). The CDR3 runs to 16 residues. CDR3 coding DNA: TGTGCTAGCAGCCCATTCGGGACTAGCGGGAGCGATGAGCAGTTCTTC. Its protein product is CASSPFGTSGSDEQFF.

On this clone itself: A read error may produce the germline difference seen at one junction end. V usage is TRBV7-7 and J usage is TRBJ2-2; unclear D gene. Per the germline V gene, CDR1 is SSHAT and CDR2 is FNYEAQ (reference sequence). CDR3 size: 16 residues. The CDR3 bases are TGTGCTAGCAGCTTAGTGGCGACACCTAACACCGGGGAGCTGTTTTTT. Protein: CASSLVATPNTGELFF. The variable domain in full, completed from reference TRBV7-7 and TRBJ2-2, reads GAGVSQSPRYKVTKRGQDVTLRCDPISSHATLYWYQQALGQGPEFLTYFNYEAQPDKSGLPSDRFSAERPEGSISTLTIQRTEQRDSAMYRCASSLVATPNTGELFFGEGSRLTVL.

The rearrangement uses TRBV21-1 and TRBJ2-3; the D call TRBD2 from the table was never checked on the DNA. TRBV21-1 is assigned pseudogene status. The CDR3 spans 16 residues. The CDR3 protein is CASSSPGATSTDTQYF. The CDR3 coding sequence is TGTGCCAGCAGCTCTCCCGGAGCTACGAGCACAGATACGCAGTATTTT.

The chain joins TRBV19 to TRBJ2-2, with TRBD2 matching 13 bases. Per the germline V gene, CDR1 is LNHDA and CDR2 is SQIVND (reference sequence). The CDR3 is 16 amino acids. The V segment lost 3 bases and the J segment 5 bases; nucleotides outside the gene matches: 3. The CDR3 protein is CASSMGLAGLTGELFF. For the CDR3, the DNA is TGTGCCAGTAGTATGGGACTAGCGGGATTGACCGGGGAGCTGTTTTTT. Looking up the rest from reference TRBV19 and TRBJ2-2 gives the full variable domain: DGGITQSPKYLFRKEGQNVTLSCEQNLNHDAMYWYRQDPGQGLRLIYYSQIVNDFQKGDIAEGYSVSREKKESFPLTVTSAQKNPTAFYLCASSMGLAGLTGELFFGEGSRLTVL.

V usage is TRBV9 and J usage is TRBJ2-1, with a weak D call TRBD2 (6 bases). CDR1 and CDR2 (germline): SGDLS, YYNGEE. The germline V and J ends were trimmed by 2 bases and 7 bases, with 10 bases remaining between them. This CDR3 contains 13 residues. CDR3 bases: TGTGCCAGCAGCGTCAATAGCGGAAATGAGCAGTTCTTC. It yields the protein CASSVNSGNEQFF.

The V and J genes are TRBV5-1 and TRBJ1-3; a weak D match, TRBD1 (5 bases). This CDR3 spans 15 amino acids. Trimming took off 4 bases at V and 4 bases at J, with 15 bases between the two ends. The germline V gene encodes CDR1 SGHRS and CDR2 YFSETQ. CDR3 DNA: TGCGCCAGCAGCCGCGGGGCGGCCGGGGGAAACACCATATATTTT. It specifies CASSRGAAGGNTIYF.

The rearrangement joins TRBV19 to TRBJ2-3; 8 positions match TRBD2. J was trimmed by 2 bases and V by 5 bases; bases with no gene match: 6. Germline lookup yields CDR1 LNHDA and CDR2 SQIVND (reference sequence). The CDR3 runs 15 residues. The CDR3 nucleotides read TGTGCCAGTAGTCCGGGAGGGGGTGTCACAGATACGCAGTATTTT. Its protein is CASSPGGGVTDTQYF.

This chain joins TRBV7-9 and TRBJ2-7, with D maybe TRBD2 (6 bases). This CDR3 contains 13 residues. V lost 7 bases and J lost 2, with 12 bases in between. Germline V gene sequence: CDR1 SEHNR, CDR2 FQNEAQ (reference sequence). The CDR3 sequence is CASTLGGTYEQYF. The CDR3 nucleotides read TGTGCCAGCACTTTGGGCGGGACCTACGAGCAGTACTTC.

The chain carries TRBV19 and TRBJ1-5; D remains ambiguous. The CDR3 spans 13 residues. Germline V CDR1 and CDR2: LNHDA, SQIVND (reference sequence). Trimming cost V 11 bases and J 0 bases, with 11 bases left between them. The CDR3: CAASEDSNQPQHF. The CDR3 DNA reads as TGTGCCGCAAGCGAGGATAGCAATCAGCCCCAGCATTTT.

This clone was seen just once. V usage is TRBV7-9 and J usage is TRBJ1-5, with a tentative D call TRBD1 (6 bases). CDR3 length equals 12 residues. Germline CDR1 reads SEHNR; CDR2 reads FQNEAQ (reference sequence). Trimming took off 7 bases at V and 4 bases at J, with 8 bases between the two ends. CDR3 DNA: TGTGCCAGCACGCAGGGGAATCAGCCCCAGCATTTT. This sequence encodes CASTQGNQPQHF.

V gene TRBV2 combines with J gene TRBJ2-1; D perhaps matches TRBD1 (6 bases). The CDR3 runs 17 residues. The germline V and J ends were trimmed by 7 bases and 12 bases, with 31 bases remaining between them. Germline V lookup: CDR1 SNHLY, CDR2 FYNNEI. The CDR3 protein is CASNPTTFSERPRGQFF. The CDR3 DNA sequence: TGTGCCAGCAATCCGACGACCTTTTCGGAGAGGCCCAGGGGGCAGTTCTTC.

This clone was picked up a small number of times. This chain links TRBV6-6 with TRBJ1-2, with D maybe TRBD1 (5 bases). Trimming cost V 7 bases and J 7 bases, with 13 bases left between them. Germline V gene data show CDR1 as MNHNY and CDR2 as SVGAGI (reference sequence). This CDR3 contains 12 residues. CDR3 sequence reads: CASNPPQGGYTF. CDR3 nucleotides: TGTGCCAGCAACCCCCCCCAGGGTGGCTACACCTTC.

V and J are TRBV11-2 and TRBJ1-3, with D uncertain. Germline loops: CDR1 SGHAT, CDR2 FQNNGV. The CDR3 has 15 amino acids. The ends were cut back, 5 bases at V and 0 bases at J, with 11 bases in the middle. CDR3 loop: CASSPGRYSGNTIYF. CDR3 bases: TGTGCCAGCAGCCCGGGGAGGTACTCTGGAAACACCATATATTTT.

The chain couples TRBV7-9 to TRBJ2-7, with a tentative D call TRBD2 (7 bases). V dropped 5 bases and J dropped 3 bases, with 14 bases sitting between them. Germline-derived CDR1 and CDR2 are SEHNR and FQNEAQ (reference sequence). The CDR3 spans 14 residues. The CDR3 DNA reads as TGTGCCAGCAGCGCGGGGGACAATATCTACGAGCAGTACTTC. This gives the protein CASSAGDNIYEQYF.

The chain couples TRBV5-3 to TRBJ2-7; 10 positions match TRBD2. TRBV5-3 is classed as an ORF, of uncertain function. This CDR3 spans 18 amino acids. Losses at the gene ends were 6 bases for V and 2 bases for J; bases not matched to a gene: 17. The CDR3 loop reads CARKEHRTSGTSTYEQYF. In nucleotides, the CDR3 is TGTGCCAGAAAGGAACATCGGACTAGCGGAACCTCCACCTACGAGCAGTACTTC.

The rearrangement links TRBV9 to TRBJ2-5, with D perhaps TRBD2 (7 bases). The CDR3 sequence is 14 residues long. Trimming cost V 9 bases and J 1 base, with 16 bases left between them. Germline loops: CDR1 SGDLS, CDR2 YYNGEE. CDR3: CATSGGGSQETQYF. Here the CDR3 DNA reads TGTGCCACTAGTGGGGGGGGCTCCCAAGAGACCCAGTACTTC.

The chain couples TRBV5-1 to TRBJ1-1; D is uncertain. The V gene's germline CDR1 is SGHRS and CDR2 YFSETQ. The V end lost 0 bases, the J end lost 5 bases, and 8 bases lay between the germline ends. The CDR3 has 13 amino acids. The CDR3 DNA is TGCGCCAGCAGCTTGGCCTCAGGAACTGAAGCTTTCTTT. This gives the protein CASSLASGTEAFF.

The chain couples TRBV28 to TRBJ2-2; TRBD2 agrees at 11 bases. Losses at the gene ends were 7 bases for V and 3 bases for J; bases not matched to a gene: 4. This CDR3 is 15 amino acids long. Germline V gene data show CDR1 as MDHEN and CDR2 as SYDVKM. The CDR3: CASTSGRRYTGELFF. For the CDR3, the DNA is TGTGCCAGCACTAGCGGGAGGAGGTACACCGGGGAGCTGTTTTTT.

For this clone: Other DNA variants within this sample encode the same CDR3. The chain has TRBV27 and TRBJ2-7; D might be TRBD1 (6 bases). The CDR3 is made up of 13 amino acids. Trimming took off 3 bases at V and 2 bases at J, with 8 bases between the two ends. Germline assignment: CDR1 MNHEY and CDR2 SMNVEV (reference sequence). CDR3: CASSFGDTYEQYF. As DNA, the CDR3 is TGTGCCAGCAGTTTTGGGGACACCTACGAGCAGTACTTC.

The chain uses TRBV6-1 and TRBJ2-7, with D unresolved. Per the germline V gene, CDR1 is MNHNS and CDR2 is SASEGT. With 1 base removed from V and 3 bases from J, the gap between germline ends came to 7 bases. The CDR3 totals 13 residues. Written as DNA, the CDR3 is TGTGCCAGCAGTGAAGGCGCCCGCTACGAGCAGTACTTC. Protein sequence: CASSEGARYEQYF.

This chain joins TRBV27 and TRBJ2-7; a possible D gene is TRBD1 (9 bases). This CDR3 comprises 21 residues. The V gene's germline CDR1 is MNHEY and CDR2 SMNVEV (reference sequence). The V gene lost 6 bases and the J gene lost 0 bases, with 33 bases spanning the gap. CDR3 nucleotide sequence: TGTGCCAGCAGCCCATACCCGGGGGGGACAGGGCATAAATCTTCCTCCTACGAGCAGTACTTC. Translated, it gives CASSPYPGGTGHKSSSYEQYF.